This T cell receptor (beta chain) was found in a study of tumor-infiltrating lymphocytes in primary liver carcinoma. Joint extraction of RNA and DNA used roughly 18-34 mg of bulk tissue that was unsorted. The template, approximately 500 ng total RNA, yielded TCR beta cDNA made with a constant-region primer. Libraries of TCR beta came from three nested multiplex PCR rounds with slightly modified ARM-PCR. A C-beta reverse primer and TRBV1-TRBV30 forward primers served in each of the first two PCR rounds, at 10 cycles apiece. MiXCR was run by TCRdb on the multiplex PCR reads, yielding one entry per CDR3 protein. The sample lists tens of thousands of distinct CDR3 sequences; approximately 77% were seen once. CDR1 and CDR2 from the germline V gene are SGHTA and FQGNSA. The CDR3 is 15 amino acids. Deletions cut 3 bases from V and 4 bases from J, with 14 bases between.

This clonotype was obtained from a man aged 35 to 55 with primary liver carcinoma and hepatitis B virus infection. The sequencing input was liver tumor tissue from sampling region 1. The subset was: tumor region T1, superior pole. V usage is TRBV7-2 and J usage is TRBJ2-3, with a weak D call TRBD2 (5 bases). The CDR3: CASSLREARSDTQYF. In DNA, the CDR3 is TGTGCCAGCAGCTTGAGGGAAGCCCGCTCAGATACGCAGTATTTT.